The 8 T cell receptor beta chains given below trace back to one sample, sequenced in a study of T cell responses to AZD1222 COVID-19 vaccine (dated by TCRdb to the early 2020s). The sample's time point label is to be understood as: sample from adult after SARS-CoV-2 infection, after symptom onset. The library relied on the immunoSEQ multiplex PCR assay. Imported from immuneACCESS, the table was reduced by TCRdb to in-frame sequences with V and J called. These copies leave out some clones; in studies compared against another copy, an unresolved V gene accounts for under half, and the cause of the remainder is not known. This sample is represented by 140,000 to 150,000 clones; 90% to 95% of them were singletons. The top ten clonotypes cover 12% of the sample. The input for sequencing was peripheral blood, taken after recovery from COVID-19. All receptors come from an adult who had recovered from COVID-19.

J is TRBJ2-1 and V is TRBV10-1; D might be TRBD2 (6 bases). V gave up 6 bases and J gave up 2 bases, with 11 bases separating them. This CDR3 is 14 amino acids long. Germline-derived CDR1 and CDR2 are WNHNN and SYGVQD (reference sequence). CDR3 coding DNA: TGCGCCAGCAGCGAGAGACTAGCCTACAATGAGCAGTTCTTC. This codes for CASSERLAYNEQFF.

The chain recombines TRBV5-1 with TRBJ2-5; D is uncertain. The CDR3 extends over 15 amino acids. Per the germline V gene, CDR1 is SGHRS and CDR2 is YFSETQ. V lost 0 bases and J lost 3, with 12 bases in between. CDR3 amino acids: CASSLGQVNEETQYF. CDR3 nucleotide sequence: TGCGCCAGCAGCTTGGGGCAGGTGAACGAAGAGACCCAGTACTTC.

The CDR3 coding sequence is TGTGCCAGCAGTTCTCCTCCTACAGGGACGGAAGAGACCCAGTACTTC. It yields the protein CASSSPPTGTEETQYF. This rearrangement joins TRBV28 to TRBJ2-5; D is possibly TRBD1 (6 bases). This CDR3 is built from 16 residues. The germline V gene has CDR1 MDHEN and CDR2 SYDVKM. Trimming shortened V by 4 bases and J by 3 bases, and 18 bases separated the two germline ends.

This clone was observed a single time. The chain links TRBV7-3 to TRBJ1-6; D is ambiguous. Germline CDR1 reads SGHTA; CDR2 reads FQGTGA. This CDR3 region has 13 residues. Trimming left V 8 bases short and J 4 bases short, with 9 bases between. The CDR3 reads CASGKEYNSPLHF. The DNA for the CDR3 is TGTGCCAGCGGAAAGGAGTATAATTCACCCCTCCACTTT.

The rearrangement links TRBV19 to TRBJ1-2; weak D call: TRBD1 (5 bases). V was trimmed by 7 bases and J by 6 bases, leaving 18 bases between them. The CDR3 contains 14 residues. Germline V gene data show CDR1 as LNHDA and CDR2 as SQIVND (reference sequence). CDR3 sequence (DNA): TGTGCCAGTAAAAGGGAAGGGGCACCCCATGGCTACACCTTC. This sequence encodes CASKREGAPHGYTF.

V is TRBV6-5 and J is TRBJ1-6; D call uncertain. The CDR3 totals 12 residues. Germline V gene sequence: CDR1 MNHEY, CDR2 SVGAGI. V gave up 6 bases and J gave up 9 bases, with 9 bases separating them. CDR3 in DNA: TGTGCCAGCAGGGGAGACCCTTCACCCCTCCACTTT. Translating it yields CASRGDPSPLHF.

The genes are TRBV18 and TRBJ2-3; 8 bases map to TRBD2. The CDR3 is 14 residues long. Germline V gives CDR1 KGHSH, CDR2 LQKENI. J gave up 4 bases and V 3 bases, and 3 bases lay outside the gene matches. CDR3 sequence reads: CASSPGLVSDTQYF. DNA for the CDR3: TGTGCCAGCTCACCGGGACTAGTGTCAGATACGCAGTATTTT.

The chain employs TRBV7-3 and TRBJ2-5, with D perhaps being TRBD1 or TRBD2 (5 bases each). Germline CDR1 reads SGHTA; CDR2 reads FQGTGA. The ends were cut back, 1 base at V and 4 bases at J, with 10 bases in the middle. The CDR3 runs to 14 residues. DNA for the CDR3: TGTGCCAGCAGCTTAAACGGGGCGGGAGAGACCCAGTACTTC. Translating gives CASSLNGAGETQYF.